What follows describes a single T cell receptor (beta chain). Authors' analysis steps: Reference gene primer amplification gave estimated nucleated cell counts. Here immunoSEQ multiplex PCR was the method, and the copy in TCRdb shows in-frame clones only, minus some. The DNA was the basis for D and trimming; V, J and clone size are from that table. The table lists approximately 180,000 clones, roughly 87% of them singletons. This record belongs to a study of blood T cell repertoires in COVID-19. Whole-study context: Sites in the United States, Italy and Spain provided acute and convalescent COVID-19 samples. In each case, the material was cDNA or gDNA derived from T cells, B-cell-depleted T cells, or PBMCs.

CDR3 size: 15 residues. V was trimmed by 5 bases and J by 2 bases, leaving 13 bases between them. The germline CDR1 and CDR2 sequences are MNHEY and SVGEGT. V usage is TRBV6-2 or TRBV6-3 and J usage is TRBJ1-5; D is unresolved. Sequenced input: peripheral blood. The receptor's source is a woman aged 45-59 years with acute or convalescent COVID-19. In nucleotides, the CDR3 is TGTGCCAGCAGTCGACCCTTCGGGGGCAATCAGCCCCAGCATTTT. Translated: CASSRPFGGNQPQHF.